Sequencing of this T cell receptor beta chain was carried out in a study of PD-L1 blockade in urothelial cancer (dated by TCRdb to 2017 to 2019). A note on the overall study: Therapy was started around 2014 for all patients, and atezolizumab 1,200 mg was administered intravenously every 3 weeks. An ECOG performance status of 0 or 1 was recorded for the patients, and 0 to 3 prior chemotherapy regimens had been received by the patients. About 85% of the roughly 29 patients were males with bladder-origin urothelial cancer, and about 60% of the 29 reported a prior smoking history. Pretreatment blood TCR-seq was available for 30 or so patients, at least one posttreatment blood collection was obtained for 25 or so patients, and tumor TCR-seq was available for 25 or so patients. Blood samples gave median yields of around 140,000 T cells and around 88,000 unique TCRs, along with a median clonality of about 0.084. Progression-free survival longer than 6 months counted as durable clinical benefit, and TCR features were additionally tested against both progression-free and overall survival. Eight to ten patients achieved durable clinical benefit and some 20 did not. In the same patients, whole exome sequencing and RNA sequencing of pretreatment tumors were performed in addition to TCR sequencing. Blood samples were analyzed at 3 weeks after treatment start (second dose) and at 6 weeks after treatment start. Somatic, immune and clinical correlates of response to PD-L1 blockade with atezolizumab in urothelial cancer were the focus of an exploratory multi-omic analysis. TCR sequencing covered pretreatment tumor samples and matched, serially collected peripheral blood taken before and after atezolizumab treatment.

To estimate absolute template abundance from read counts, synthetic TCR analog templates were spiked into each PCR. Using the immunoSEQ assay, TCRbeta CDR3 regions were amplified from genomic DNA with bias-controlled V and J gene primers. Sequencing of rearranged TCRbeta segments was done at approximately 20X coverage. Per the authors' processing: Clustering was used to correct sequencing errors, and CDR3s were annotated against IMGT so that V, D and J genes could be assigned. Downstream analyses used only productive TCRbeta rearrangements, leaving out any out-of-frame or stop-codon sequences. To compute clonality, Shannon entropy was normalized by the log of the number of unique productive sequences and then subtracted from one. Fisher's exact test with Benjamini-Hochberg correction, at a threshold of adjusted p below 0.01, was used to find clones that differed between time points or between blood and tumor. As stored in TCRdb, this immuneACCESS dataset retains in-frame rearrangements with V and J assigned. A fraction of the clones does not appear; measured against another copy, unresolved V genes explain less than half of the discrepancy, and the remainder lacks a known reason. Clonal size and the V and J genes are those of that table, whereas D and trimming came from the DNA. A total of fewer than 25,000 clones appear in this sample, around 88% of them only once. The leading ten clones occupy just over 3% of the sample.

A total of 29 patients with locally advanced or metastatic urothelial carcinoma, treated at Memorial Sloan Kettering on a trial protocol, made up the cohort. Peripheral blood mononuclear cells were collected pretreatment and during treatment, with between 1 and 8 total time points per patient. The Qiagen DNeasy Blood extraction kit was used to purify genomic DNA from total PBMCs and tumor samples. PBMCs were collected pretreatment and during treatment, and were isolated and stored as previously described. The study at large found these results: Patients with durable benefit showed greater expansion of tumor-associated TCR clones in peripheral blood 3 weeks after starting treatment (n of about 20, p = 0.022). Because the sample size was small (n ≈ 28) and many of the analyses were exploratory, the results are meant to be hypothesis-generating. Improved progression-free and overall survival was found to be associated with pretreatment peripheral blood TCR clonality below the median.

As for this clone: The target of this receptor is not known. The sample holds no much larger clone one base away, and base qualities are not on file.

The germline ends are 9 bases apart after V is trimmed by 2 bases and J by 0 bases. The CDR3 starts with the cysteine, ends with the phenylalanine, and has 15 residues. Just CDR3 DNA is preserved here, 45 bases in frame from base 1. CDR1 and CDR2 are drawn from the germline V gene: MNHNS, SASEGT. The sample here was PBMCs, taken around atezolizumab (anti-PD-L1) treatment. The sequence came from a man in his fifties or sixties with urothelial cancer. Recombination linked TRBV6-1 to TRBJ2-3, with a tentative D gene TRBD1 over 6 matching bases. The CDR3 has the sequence CASSEWGLSTDTQYF. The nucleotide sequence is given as TGTGCCAGCAGTGAATGGGGGCTAAGCACAGATACGCAGTATTTT.